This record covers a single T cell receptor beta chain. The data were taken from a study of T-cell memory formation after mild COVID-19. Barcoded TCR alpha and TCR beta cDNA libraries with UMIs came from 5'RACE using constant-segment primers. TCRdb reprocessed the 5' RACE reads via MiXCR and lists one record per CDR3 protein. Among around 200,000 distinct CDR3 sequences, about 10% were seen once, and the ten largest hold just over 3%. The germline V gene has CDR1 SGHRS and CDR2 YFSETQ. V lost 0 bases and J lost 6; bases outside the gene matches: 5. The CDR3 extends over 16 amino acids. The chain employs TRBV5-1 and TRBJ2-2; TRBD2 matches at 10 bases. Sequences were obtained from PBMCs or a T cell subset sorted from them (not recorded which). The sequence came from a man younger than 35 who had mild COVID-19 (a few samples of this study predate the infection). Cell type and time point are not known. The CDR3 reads CASSLVTSGVAGELFF. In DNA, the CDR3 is TGCGCCAGCAGCTTGGTCACTAGCGGGGTCGCCGGGGAGCTGTTTTTT.